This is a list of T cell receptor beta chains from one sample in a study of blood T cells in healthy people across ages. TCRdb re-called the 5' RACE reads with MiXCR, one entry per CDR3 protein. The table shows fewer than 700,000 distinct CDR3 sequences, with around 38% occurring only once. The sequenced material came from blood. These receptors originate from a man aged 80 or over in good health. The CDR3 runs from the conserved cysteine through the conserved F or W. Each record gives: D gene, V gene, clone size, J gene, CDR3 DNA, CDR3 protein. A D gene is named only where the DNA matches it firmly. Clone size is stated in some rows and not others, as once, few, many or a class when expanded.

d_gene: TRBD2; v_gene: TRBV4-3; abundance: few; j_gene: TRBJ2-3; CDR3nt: TGCGCCAGCAGCCAAGGGGGGACGCCGACTAGCCGAGATACGCAGTATTTT; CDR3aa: CASSQGGTPTSRDTQYF
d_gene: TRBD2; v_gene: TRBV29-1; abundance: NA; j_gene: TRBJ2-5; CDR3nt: TGCAGCGTTGAACCCTCCCTTGGAGGACTAGGCAATGAGCAGTACTTC; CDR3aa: CSVEPSLGGLGNEQYF
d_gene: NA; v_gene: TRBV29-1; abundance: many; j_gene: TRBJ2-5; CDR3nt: TGCAGCGTTGACCTGACGGCACAGGAGACCCAGTACTTC; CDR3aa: CSVDLTAQETQYF
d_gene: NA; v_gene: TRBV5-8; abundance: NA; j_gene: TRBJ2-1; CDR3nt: TGTGCCAGCAGCTTGCAGGGAACAGCCTACAATGAGCAGTTCTTC; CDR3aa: CASSLQGTAYNEQFF
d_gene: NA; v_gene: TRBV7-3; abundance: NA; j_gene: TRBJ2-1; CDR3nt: TGTGCCAGCAGCTTGGCGGCGGGGCATGAGCAGTTCTTC; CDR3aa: CASSLAAGHEQFF
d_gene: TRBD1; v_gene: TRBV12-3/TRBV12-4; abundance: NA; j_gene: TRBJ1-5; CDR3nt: TGTGCCAGCAGCCCAGAATCCGGGACAGGGGGTTTTAGCAATCAGCCCCAGCATTTT; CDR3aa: CASSPESGTGGFSNQPQHF
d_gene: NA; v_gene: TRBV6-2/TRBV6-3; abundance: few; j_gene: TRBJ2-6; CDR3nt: TGTGCCAGCAACTCCAGGGAGAGGGCTGGGGCCAACGTCCTGACTTTC; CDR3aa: CASNSRERAGANVLTF
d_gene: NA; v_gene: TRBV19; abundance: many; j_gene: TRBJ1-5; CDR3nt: TGTGCCAGTAGTATACTCACCGTAGGGGGCAATCAGCCCCAGCATTTT; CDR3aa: CASSILTVGGNQPQHF
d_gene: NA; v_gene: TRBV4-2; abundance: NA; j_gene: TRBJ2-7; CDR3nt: TGTGCCAGCAGCTCCCGGACTTCTCTTAATGAGCAGTACTTC; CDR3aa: CASSSRTSLNEQYF
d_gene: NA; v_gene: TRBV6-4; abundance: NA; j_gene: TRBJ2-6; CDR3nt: TGTGCCAGCAGTCCGTATCACTCTGGGGCCAACGTCCTGACTTTC; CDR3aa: CASSPYHSGANVLTF
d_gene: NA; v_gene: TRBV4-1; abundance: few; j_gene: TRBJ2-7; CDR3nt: TGCGCCAGCAGCCAAGATATTGACATATCTTCCTACGAGCAGTACTTC; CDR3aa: CASSQDIDISSYEQYF
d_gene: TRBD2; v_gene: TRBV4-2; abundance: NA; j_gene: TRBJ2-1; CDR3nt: TGTGCCGGCAGCCAAGATCGGGAGCGGGGGGGCTACAATGAGCAGTTCTTC; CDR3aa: CAGSQDRERGGYNEQFF
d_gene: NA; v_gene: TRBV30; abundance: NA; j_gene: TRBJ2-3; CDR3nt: TGTGCCTGGAGTGTGCTTGACACAGATACGCAGTATTTT; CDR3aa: CAWSVLDTDTQYF
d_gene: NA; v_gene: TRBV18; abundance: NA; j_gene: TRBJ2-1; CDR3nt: TGCGCCAGCTCACCTGGCGGGAAGGGGGTAGACAATGAGCAGTTCTTC; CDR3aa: CASSPGGKGVDNEQFF
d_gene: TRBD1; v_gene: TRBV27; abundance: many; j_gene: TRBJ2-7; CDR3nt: TGTGCCAGCAGTTTGAGGACAGGGGCCTCCTACGAGCAGTACTTC; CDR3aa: CASSLRTGASYEQYF
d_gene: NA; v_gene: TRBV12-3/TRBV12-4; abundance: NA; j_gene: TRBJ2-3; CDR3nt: TGTGCCAGCACCCTAACAGGCGGGGGCAGCACAGATACGCGGTATTTT; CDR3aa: CASTLTGGGSTDTRYF
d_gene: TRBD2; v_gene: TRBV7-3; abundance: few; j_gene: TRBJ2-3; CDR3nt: TGTGCCAGCAGCCCCATAGGGAGGGAAGATACGCAGTATTTT; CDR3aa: CASSPIGREDTQYF
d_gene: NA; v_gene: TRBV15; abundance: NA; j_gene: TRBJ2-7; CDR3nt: TGTGCCACCAGCAGAGATCCACTAGGACAGCAAGTTGCCTACGAGCAGTACTTC; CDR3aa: CATSRDPLGQQVAYEQYF
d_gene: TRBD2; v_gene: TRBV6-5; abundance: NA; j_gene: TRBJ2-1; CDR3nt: TGTGCCAGCAGTTACTCGATCCTGGGGACTAGCGGTGCCAATGAGCAGTTCTTC; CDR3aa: CASSYSILGTSGANEQFF
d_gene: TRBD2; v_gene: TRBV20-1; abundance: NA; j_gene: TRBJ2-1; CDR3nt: TGCAGTGCTAGAGACCAGGGACTAGCGGGAGAGCAGTTCTTC; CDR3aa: CSARDQGLAGEQFF
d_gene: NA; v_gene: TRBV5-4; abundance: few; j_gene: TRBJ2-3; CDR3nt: TGTGCCAGCAGCTTGGCCGGAGGGCCATTGGGAGTTACGCAGTATTTT; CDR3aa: CASSLAGGPLGVTQYF
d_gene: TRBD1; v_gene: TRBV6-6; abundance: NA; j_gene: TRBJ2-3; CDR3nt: TGTGCCAGCCAACCCGGGACAGGGGGCCCAGATACGCAGTATTTT; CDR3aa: CASQPGTGGPDTQYF
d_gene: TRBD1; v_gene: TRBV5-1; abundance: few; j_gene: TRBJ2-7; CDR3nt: TGCGCCAGCAGCCCCGGACAGGGGAGGCTCTACGAGCAGTACTTC; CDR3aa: CASSPGQGRLYEQYF
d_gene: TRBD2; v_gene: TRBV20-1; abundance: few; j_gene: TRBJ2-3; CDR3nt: TGCAGTGCTAGAGATGTGCGGGAGAGGGGAGATACGCAGTATTTT; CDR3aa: CSARDVRERGDTQYF
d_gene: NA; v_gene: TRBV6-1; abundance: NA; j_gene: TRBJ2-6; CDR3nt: TGTGCCAGCAGTGTCTTTGCACGGGACTGGGCTTGGGGGGCCAACGTCCTGACTTTC; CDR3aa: CASSVFARDWAWGANVLTF
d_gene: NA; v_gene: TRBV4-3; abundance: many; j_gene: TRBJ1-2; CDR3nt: TGCGCCAGCAGCCTAAGGGGTAGTAACAACTATGGCTACACCTTC; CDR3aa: CASSLRGSNNYGYTF
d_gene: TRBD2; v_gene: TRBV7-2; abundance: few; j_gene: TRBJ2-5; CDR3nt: TGTGCCAGCAGCTTAGCCCCTGGGAGGGGCTGGGAGGAGACCCAGTACTTC; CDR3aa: CASSLAPGRGWEETQYF
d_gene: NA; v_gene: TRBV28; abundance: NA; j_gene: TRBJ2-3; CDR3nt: TGTGCCAGCAGTCCTACGCGGATGGATACGCAGTATTTT; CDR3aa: CASSPTRMDTQYF
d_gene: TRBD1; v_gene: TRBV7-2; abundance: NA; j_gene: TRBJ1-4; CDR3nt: TGTGCCAGCAGTCGTCCCGGGACAGGGGGGGAAAAACTGTTTTTT; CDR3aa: CASSRPGTGGEKLFF
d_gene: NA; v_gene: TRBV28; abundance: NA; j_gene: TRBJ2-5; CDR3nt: TGTGCCACCGCTACCGACCTGACAGGGAGGGAGACCCAGTACTTC; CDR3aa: CATATDLTGRETQYF